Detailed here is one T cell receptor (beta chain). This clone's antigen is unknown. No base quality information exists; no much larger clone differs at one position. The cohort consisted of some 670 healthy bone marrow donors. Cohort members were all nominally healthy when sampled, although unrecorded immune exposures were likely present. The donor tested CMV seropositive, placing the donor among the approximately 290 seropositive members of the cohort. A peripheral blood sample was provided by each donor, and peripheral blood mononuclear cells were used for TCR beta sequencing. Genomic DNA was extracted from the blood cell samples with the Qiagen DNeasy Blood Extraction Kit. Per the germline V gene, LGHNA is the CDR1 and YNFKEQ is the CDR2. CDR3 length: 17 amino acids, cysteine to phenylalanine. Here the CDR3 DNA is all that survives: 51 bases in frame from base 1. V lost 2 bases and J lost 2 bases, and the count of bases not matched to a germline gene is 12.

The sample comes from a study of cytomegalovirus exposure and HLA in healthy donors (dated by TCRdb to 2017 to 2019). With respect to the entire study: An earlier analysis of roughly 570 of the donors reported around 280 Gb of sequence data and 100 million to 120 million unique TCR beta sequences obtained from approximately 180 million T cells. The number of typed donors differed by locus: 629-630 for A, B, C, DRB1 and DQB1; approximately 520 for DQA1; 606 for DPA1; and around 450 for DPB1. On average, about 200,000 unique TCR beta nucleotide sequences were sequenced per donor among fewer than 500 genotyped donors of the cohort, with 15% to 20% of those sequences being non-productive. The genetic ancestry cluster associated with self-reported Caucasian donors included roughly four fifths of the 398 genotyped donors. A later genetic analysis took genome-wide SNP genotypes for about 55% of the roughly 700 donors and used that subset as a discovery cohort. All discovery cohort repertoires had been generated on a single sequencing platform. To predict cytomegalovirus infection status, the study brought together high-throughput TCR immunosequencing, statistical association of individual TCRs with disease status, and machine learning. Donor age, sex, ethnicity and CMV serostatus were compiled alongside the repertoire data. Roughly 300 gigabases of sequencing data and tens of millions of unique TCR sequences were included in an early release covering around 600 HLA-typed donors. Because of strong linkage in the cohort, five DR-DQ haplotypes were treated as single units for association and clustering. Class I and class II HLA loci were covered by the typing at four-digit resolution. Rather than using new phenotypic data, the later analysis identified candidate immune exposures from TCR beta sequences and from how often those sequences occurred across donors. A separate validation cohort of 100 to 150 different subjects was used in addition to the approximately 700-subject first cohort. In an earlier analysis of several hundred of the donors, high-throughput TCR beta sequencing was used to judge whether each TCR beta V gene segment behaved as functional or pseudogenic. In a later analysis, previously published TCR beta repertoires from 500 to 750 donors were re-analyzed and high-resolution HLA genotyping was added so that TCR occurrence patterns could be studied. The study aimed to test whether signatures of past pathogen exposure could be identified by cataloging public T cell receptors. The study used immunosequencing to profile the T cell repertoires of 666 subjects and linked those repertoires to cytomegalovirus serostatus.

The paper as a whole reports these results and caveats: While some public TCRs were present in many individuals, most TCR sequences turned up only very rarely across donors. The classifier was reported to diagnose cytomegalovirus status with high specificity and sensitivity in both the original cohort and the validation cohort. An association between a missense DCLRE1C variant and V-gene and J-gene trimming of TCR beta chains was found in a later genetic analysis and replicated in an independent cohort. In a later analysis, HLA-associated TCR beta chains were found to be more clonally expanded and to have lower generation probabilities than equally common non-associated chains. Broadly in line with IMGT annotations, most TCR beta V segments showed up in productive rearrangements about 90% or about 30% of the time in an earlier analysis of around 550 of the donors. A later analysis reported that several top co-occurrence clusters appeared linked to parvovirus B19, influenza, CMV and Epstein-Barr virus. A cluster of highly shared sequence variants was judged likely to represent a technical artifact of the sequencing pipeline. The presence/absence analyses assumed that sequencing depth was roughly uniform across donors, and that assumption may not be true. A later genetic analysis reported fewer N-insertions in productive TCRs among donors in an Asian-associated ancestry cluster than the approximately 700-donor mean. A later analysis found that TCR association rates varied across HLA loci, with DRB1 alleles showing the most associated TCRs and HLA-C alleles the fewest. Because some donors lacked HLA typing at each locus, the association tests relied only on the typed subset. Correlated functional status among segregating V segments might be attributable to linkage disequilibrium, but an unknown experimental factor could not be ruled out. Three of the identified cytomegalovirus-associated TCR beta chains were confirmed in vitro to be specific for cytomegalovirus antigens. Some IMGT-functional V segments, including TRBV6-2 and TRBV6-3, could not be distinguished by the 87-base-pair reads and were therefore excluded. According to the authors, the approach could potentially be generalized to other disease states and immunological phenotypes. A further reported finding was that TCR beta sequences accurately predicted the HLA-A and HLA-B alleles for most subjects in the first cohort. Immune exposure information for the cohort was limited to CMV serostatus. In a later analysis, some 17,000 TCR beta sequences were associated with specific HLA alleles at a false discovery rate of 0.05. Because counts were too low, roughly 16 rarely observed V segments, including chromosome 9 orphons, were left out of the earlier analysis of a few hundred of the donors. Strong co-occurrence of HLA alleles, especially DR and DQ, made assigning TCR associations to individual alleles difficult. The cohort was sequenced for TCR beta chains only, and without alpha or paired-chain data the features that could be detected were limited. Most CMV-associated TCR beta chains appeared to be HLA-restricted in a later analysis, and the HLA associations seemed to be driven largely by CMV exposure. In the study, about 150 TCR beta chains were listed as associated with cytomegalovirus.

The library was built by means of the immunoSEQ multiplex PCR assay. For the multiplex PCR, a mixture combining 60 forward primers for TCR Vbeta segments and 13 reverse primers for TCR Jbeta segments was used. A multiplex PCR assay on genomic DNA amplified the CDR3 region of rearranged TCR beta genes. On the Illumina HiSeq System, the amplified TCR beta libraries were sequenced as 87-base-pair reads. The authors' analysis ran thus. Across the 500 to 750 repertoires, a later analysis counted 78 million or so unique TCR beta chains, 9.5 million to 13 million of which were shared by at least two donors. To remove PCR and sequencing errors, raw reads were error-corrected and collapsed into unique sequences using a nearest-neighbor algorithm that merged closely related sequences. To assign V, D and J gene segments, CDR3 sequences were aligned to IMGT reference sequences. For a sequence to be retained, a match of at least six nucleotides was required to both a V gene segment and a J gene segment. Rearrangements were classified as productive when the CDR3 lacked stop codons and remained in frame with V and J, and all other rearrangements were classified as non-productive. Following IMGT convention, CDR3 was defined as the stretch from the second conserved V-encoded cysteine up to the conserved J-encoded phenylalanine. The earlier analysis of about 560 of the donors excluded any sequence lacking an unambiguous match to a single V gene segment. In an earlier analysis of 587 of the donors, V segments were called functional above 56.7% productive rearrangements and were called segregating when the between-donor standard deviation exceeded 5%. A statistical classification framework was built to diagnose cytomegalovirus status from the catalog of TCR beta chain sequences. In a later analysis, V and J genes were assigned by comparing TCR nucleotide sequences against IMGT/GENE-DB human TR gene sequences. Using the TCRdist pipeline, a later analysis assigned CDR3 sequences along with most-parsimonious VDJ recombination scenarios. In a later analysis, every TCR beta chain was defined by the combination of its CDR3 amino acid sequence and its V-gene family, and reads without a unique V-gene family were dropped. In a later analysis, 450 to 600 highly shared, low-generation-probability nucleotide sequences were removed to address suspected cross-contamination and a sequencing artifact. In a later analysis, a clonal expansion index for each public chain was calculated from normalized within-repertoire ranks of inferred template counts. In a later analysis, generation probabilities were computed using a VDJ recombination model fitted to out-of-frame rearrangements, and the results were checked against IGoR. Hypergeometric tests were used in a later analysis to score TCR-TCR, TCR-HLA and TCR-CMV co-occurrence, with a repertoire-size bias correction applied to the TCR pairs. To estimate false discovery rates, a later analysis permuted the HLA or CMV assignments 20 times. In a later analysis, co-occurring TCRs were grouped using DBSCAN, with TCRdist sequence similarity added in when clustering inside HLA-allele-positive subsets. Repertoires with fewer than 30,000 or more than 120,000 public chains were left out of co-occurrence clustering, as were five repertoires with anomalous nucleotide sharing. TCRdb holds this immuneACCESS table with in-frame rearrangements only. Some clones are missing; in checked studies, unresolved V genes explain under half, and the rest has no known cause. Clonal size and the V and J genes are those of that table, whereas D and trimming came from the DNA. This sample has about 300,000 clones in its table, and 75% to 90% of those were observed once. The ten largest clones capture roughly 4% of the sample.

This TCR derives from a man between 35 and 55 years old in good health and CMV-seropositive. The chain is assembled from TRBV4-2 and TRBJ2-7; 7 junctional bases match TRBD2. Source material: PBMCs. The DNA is TGTGCCAGCAGCCAATGGCCCTTGCGGGAGCAAACCTACGAGCAGTACTTC. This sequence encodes CASSQWPLREQTYEQYF.